The sequence of this T cell receptor (beta chain) was determined in a study of T cell responses to AZD1222 COVID-19 vaccine (dated by TCRdb to the early 2020s). Regarding the study in general: A total of 230 to 250 trial participants underwent TCR sequencing, of whom 200 to 220 had received two doses of AZD1222 and some 25 had received two doses of the MenACWY control vaccine. Enrollment into the trials was organized by age into subgroups of 18-55, 56-69 and 70-plus years, and those subgroups contained roughly 150, 30 and 60 TCR-sequenced participants, respectively.

V and J lose 4 bases and 4 bases, and a span of 10 bases separates them. The CDR3 has 13 amino acids, counting the end cysteine and phenylalanine. Just the 39-base CDR3 DNA is kept, in frame starting at base 1. As encoded in the germline V gene (reference sequence), CDR1 is LNHDA while CDR2 is SQIVND. With regard to this clone: Its antigen has not been determined. No base quality information exists; no much larger clone differs at one position.

In the paper's terms, the time point label means: about 28 days (+/-7) after the second vaccine dose. AZD1222 recipients with second doses at about 4 weeks or about 12 weeks were pooled, because spike-specific TCR depth and breadth did not differ between schedules. The vaccinee samples were drawn from two UK trials, COV001 and COV002, one of which was a single-blind randomized controlled phase 2/3 trial testing AZD1222 (ChAdOx1 nCoV-19) in healthy adults. Trial participant PBMC samples were collected at day 0 and day 28 after the second dose for TCRbeta chain sequencing. Overall study results and their limits: Vaccine-associated CD4 TCRs spanned the whole spike protein, with dominant responses in regions 160-218 and 743-854. Reportedly, almost half of the unique spike-specific TCRs recognized epitopes lying outside the regions that are mutated in the B.1.351 and B.1.1.7 variants. After two AZD1222 doses, both the breadth and the depth of spike-specific TCRs were significantly higher than at day 0 and than in MenACWY recipients. The 56-69-year group was small, and its depth increase did not reach significance, likely because of low power. Conclusions about previously exposed vaccinees are limited because only 5 or 6 AZD1222 recipients were SARS-CoV-2 seropositive at baseline. No day 14 peak-response samples were available, so repertoires were characterized only after the peak T cell response. Participants were mostly white British and included more females than males, and it was suggested by the authors that clonal diversity may have been underestimated.

The CDR3 regions of human TCRbeta chains were analyzed by immunosequencing. In the authors' own workflow: TCRs in the repertoires were compared against a reference library of SARS-CoV-2-specific TCRs that had been generated with the MIRA antigen-specificity platform. Breadth meant the fraction of unique TCRs that were SARS-CoV-2-associated, whereas depth meant the fraction of total T cells that were SARS-CoV-2-associated. Using the MIRA data, every spike-specific TCR was mapped to the spike region that the TCR reacted to and assigned to either a CD4 or a CD8 class. Log10-transformed breadth and depth values were compared by one-way ANOVA with Sidak's multiple comparisons tests. TCRdb holds this immuneACCESS table with in-frame rearrangements only. Some clones are missing; in checked studies, unresolved V genes explain under half, and the rest has no known cause. For V, J and clone size, that table is used; D and trimming come from the DNA. A total of approximately 80,000 clones appear in this sample, 70% to 90% of them only once. The top ten hold about 10% of the sample.

The sequencing here drew on peripheral blood, taken 28 days after the second AZD1222 dose. This sequence was found in an adult who received the AZD1222 COVID-19 vaccine. The chain is encoded by TRBV19 joined to TRBJ1-2, with no D gene named confidently. The nucleotide sequence reads as follows: TGTGCCAGTAGTAAAACCGAGACCTATGGCTACACCTTC. Its translation reads: CASSKTETYGYTF.